This T cell receptor (beta chain) was sequenced for a study of blood T cell repertoires in COVID-19. Using immunoSEQ multiplex PCR, the repertoire was profiled, and TCRdb retains in-frame clones only, with some absent. The sample lists about 73,000 clones, roughly 80% occurring once. V was cut by 8 bases and J by 6 bases, with 15 bases left in between. The CDR3 is 13 amino acids. The germline V gene encodes CDR1 LNHDA and CDR2 SQIVND (reference sequence). The sample taken for sequencing was peripheral blood. This TCR was recovered from a man aged 60-69 years with acute or convalescent COVID-19. V is TRBV19 and J is TRBJ2-3; D may be TRBD1 (5 bases). The chain's CDR3 is CASSWQGRDTQYF. In DNA, the CDR3 is TGTGCCAGTTCCTGGCAGGGAAGGGATACGCAGTATTTT.